The 27 T cell receptor beta chains reported below all come from one sample, sequenced in a study of T cells after posttransplantation cyclophosphamide. Libraries were prepared by immunoSEQ multiplex PCR; TCRdb keeps only in-frame clonotypes and omits some of them. The sample was found to contain roughly 42,000 clones, and every one recurs. Sequencing was carried out using PBMCs. The receptors were sampled from a woman aged 45-65 years in good health and a related stem cell transplant donor.

This clone was counted at least ten times. This sequence joins TRBV7-9 and TRBJ2-2, with a possible D match to TRBD2 (5 bases). The CDR3 is made up of 12 amino acids. V was shortened by 3 bases and J by 7 bases, with 6 bases between the two germline ends. CDR1 is SEHNR, CDR2 FQNEAQ, per germline (reference sequence). The CDR3 DNA is TGTGCCAGCAGCTTTGCGGGCGGGGAGCTGTTTTTT. It codes for CASSFAGGELFF.

This clone occurred many times. This sequence joins TRBV6-5 and TRBJ1-3; D perhaps matches TRBD1 (5 bases). The CDR3 contains 16 residues. The V and J ends lost 0 bases and 0 bases respectively, with 9 bases between them. Germline-derived CDR1 and CDR2 are MNHEY and SVGAGI. The CDR3 region is CASSYSPGVSGNTIYF. The CDR3 DNA follows: TGTGCCAGCAGTTACTCCCCGGGGGTCTCTGGAAACACCATATATTTT.

This clone was seen ten or more times. The rearrangement joins TRBV21-1 to TRBJ2-2; whether TRBD1, the table's D call, matches the DNA was not checked. TRBV21-1 is a recognized pseudogene. The length of the CDR3 is 16 residues. Here the CDR3 reads CASSKEAGGVTGELFF. CDR3 DNA: TGTGCCAGCAGCAAAGAGGCAGGGGGCGTCACCGGGGAGCTGTTTTTT.

This clone was picked up a small number of times. V is TRBV5-1 and J is TRBJ2-1; 7 bases map to TRBD2. The CDR3 loop spans 17 amino acids. Germline-derived CDR1 and CDR2 are SGHRS and YFSETQ. Trimming removed 0 bases from V and 0 bases from J; junction bases left unmatched: 6. The CDR3 loop is CASSLERGGSSYNEQFF. The CDR3 DNA reads TGCGCCAGCAGCTTGGAACGCGGGGGAAGCTCCTACAATGAGCAGTTCTTC.

This clone was detected many times. V usage is TRBV7-2 and J usage is TRBJ1-1; tentative D call: TRBD1 (5 bases). CDR1 SGHTA and CDR2 FQGNSA come from the germline V gene. This CDR3 comprises 14 residues. Trimming took 1 base from V and 4 from J, leaving 10 bases between them. The CDR3 nucleotides are TGTGCCAGCAGCTTAGGTGGGGGGGGCACTGAAGCTTTCTTT. Amino acids: CASSLGGGGTEAFF.

There are many counts of this clone. The CDR3 sequence: CASSLDRSNYGYTF. The CDR3 DNA reads as TGCGCCAGCAGCTTGGACAGGAGCAACTATGGCTACACCTTC. The chain uses TRBV5-1 and TRBJ1-2; weak D call: TRBD1 (5 bases). The CDR3 has 14 amino acids. The V end was cut by 0 bases, the J end by 2 bases, with 8 bases between. Per germline, CDR1 SGHRS and CDR2 YFSETQ.

This clone was seen repeatedly, ten times or more. V gene TRBV5-1 combines with J gene TRBJ2-7; tentative D call: TRBD2 (10 bases). The CDR3 sequence is 19 residues long. Per germline, CDR1 SGHRS and CDR2 YFSETQ. Between the trimmed V and J ends, which lost 0 bases and 4 bases, there was a span of 26 bases. The DNA for the CDR3 is TGCGCCAGCAGCTTGGCGGGGACAGGGAACGGACTAGCGGCTTACGAGCAGTACTTC. Protein product: CASSLAGTGNGLAAYEQYF.

This clone was detected ten times or more. V gene TRBV28 combines with J gene TRBJ2-2, with D unclear. The CDR3 consists of 11 residues. Per the germline V gene, CDR1 is MDHEN and CDR2 is SYDVKM. V lost 6 bases, J lost 10 bases, and 9 bases lay in between. This CDR3 is CASSLREELFF. CDR3 DNA sequence: TGTGCCAGCAGCCTAAGAGAGGAGCTGTTTTTT.

This clone was seen a handful of times. A much larger clone sits a single nucleotide away, making a read error possible. Other nucleotide sequences in the sample specify the same CDR3. The genes are TRBV2 and TRBJ1-1, with 10 bases that match TRBD1. Germline V gene sequence: CDR1 SNHLY, CDR2 FYNNEI. The CDR3 covers 15 residues. The CDR3 is CASITVDRGNTEAFF. The CDR3 coding sequence is TGTGCCAGCATTACCGTGGACAGGGGGAACACTGAAGCCTTCTTT.

This clone occurred many times. The chain has TRBV27 and TRBJ2-1, with D possibly being TRBD2 (6 bases). This CDR3 region has 13 residues. V was clipped by 8 bases and J by 0 bases, with 8 bases between them. The germline V gene encodes CDR1 MNHEY and CDR2 SMNVEV (reference sequence). The CDR3 here is CASGGNSYNEQFF. DNA of the CDR3: TGTGCCAGCGGCGGGAACTCCTACAATGAGCAGTTCTTC.

This clone was found many times. The chain links TRBV29-1 to TRBJ2-1; 9 bases are a match to TRBD2. The ends lost 4 bases at V and 9 bases at J; junction bases unmatched: 10. Germline CDR1 is SQVTM and CDR2 is ANQGSEA. CDR3 length: 14 amino acids. CDR3 nucleotide sequence: TGCAGCGTTGGGGCTAGCGGGGATAGTGTTGAGCAGTTCTTC. It yields the protein CSVGASGDSVEQFF.

This clone was seen ten or more times. The chain couples TRBV19 to TRBJ2-7; 10 nucleotides match TRBD1. From germline, CDR1 is LNHDA and CDR2 SQIVND (reference sequence). The CDR3 covers 18 residues. Unmatched junction bases numbered 20, after V lost 9 bases and J lost 3 bases. The CDR3 protein is CARSYRDRGLAEIYEQYF. CDR3 DNA sequence: TGTGCCAGAAGCTACCGGGACAGGGGCCTAGCAGAGATCTACGAGCAGTACTTC.

This clone was observed at least ten times. This chain links TRBV5-8 with TRBJ1-4, with D maybe TRBD1 (6 bases). CDR3 size: 17 residues. Looked up from germline, CDR1 is SGHTS and CDR2 is YDEGEE. Trimming took off 4 bases at V and 0 bases at J, with 16 bases between the two ends. The CDR3 nucleotides are TGTGCCAGCAGCACTGGACAGATCTTTGCAACTAATGAAAAACTGTTTTTT. This encodes CASSTGQIFATNEKLFF.

Many counts were recorded for this clone. V is TRBV30 and J is TRBJ2-7, with 8 positions matching TRBD1. Germline lookup yields CDR1 GTSNPN and CDR2 SVGIG (reference sequence). The CDR3 consists of 14 residues. The ends lost 1 base at V and 4 bases at J; junction bases unmatched: 6. CDR3 sequence: CAWSAGGKLYEQYF. The DNA of the CDR3 is TGTGCCTGGAGTGCAGGGGGCAAGCTTTACGAGCAGTACTTC. The entire variable domain, with the rest obtained from reference TRBV30 and TRBJ2-7, is as follows: SQTIHQWPATLVQPVGSPLSLECTVEGTSNPNLYWYRQAAGRGLQLLFYSVGIGQISSEVPQNLSASRPQDRQFILSSKKLLLSDSGFYLCAWSAGGKLYEQYFGPGTRLTVT.

This clone occurred a few times. This chain uses TRBV7-2 with TRBJ1-2, with D perhaps TRBD1 (5 bases). The CDR3 sequence is 15 residues long. Germline V gives CDR1 SGHTA, CDR2 FQGNSA. V dropped 2 bases and J dropped 2 bases, with 12 bases sitting between them. CDR3 region: CASSLNWGSNYGYTF. CDR3 DNA: TGTGCCAGCAGCTTAAATTGGGGCTCCAACTATGGCTACACCTTC.

V gene TRBV5-8 combines with J gene TRBJ2-5; maybe TRBD1 (5 bases). The assigned J gene may be wrong: the sequence end matches TRBJ2-7 better. CDR1 is SGHTS and CDR2 is YDEGEE in the germline V gene. This CDR3 contains 14 residues. This chain's CDR3 is CASSLEGGQYEQYF. CDR3 sequence (DNA): TGTGCCAGCAGCTTGGAGGGCGGACAATACGAGCAGTACTTC.

This clone was recorded at least ten times. This chain links TRBV30 with TRBJ1-3; D remains ambiguous. CDR1 GTSNPN and CDR2 SVGIG come from the germline V gene (reference sequence). This CDR3 contains 12 residues. V was clipped by 5 bases and J by 5 bases, with 10 bases between them. This CDR3 reads CAWGQARNTIYF. For the CDR3, the DNA is TGTGCCTGGGGCCAGGCGCGAAACACCATATATTTT.

This clone was seen ten or more times. The rearrangement links TRBV19 to TRBJ2-7; maybe TRBD2 (6 bases). The CDR3 is 14 amino acids. Deletions cut 6 bases from V and 6 bases from J, with 18 bases between. Germline V gene data show CDR1 as LNHDA and CDR2 as SQIVND (reference sequence). The CDR3 protein is CASRPRLEASEQYF. CDR3 coding DNA: TGTGCCAGTAGGCCTCGACTAGAAGCCTCCGAGCAGTACTTC.

The table lists this clone with many counts. The chain uses TRBV5-3 and TRBJ1-5, with TRBD1 matching 12 bases. TRBV5-3 is an ORF; its function is uncertain. V dropped 0 bases and J dropped 4; count of bases not matched to a gene: 5. The CDR3 is 17 residues long. The CDR3 sequence: CARSLARDRGLNQPQHF. CDR3 DNA: TGTGCCAGAAGCTTGGCCCGGGACAGGGGGCTGAATCAGCCCCAGCATTTT.

This clone was detected ten times or more. This chain joins TRBV5-4 and TRBJ1-4; D is possibly TRBD1 (5 bases). V shed 4 bases and J shed 1 base, with 8 bases lying between them. The germline V gene has CDR1 SGHNT and CDR2 YYREEE (reference sequence). CDR3 length equals 14 residues. The CDR3 protein is CASSPGGTNEKLFF. CDR3 DNA: TGTGCCAGCAGCCCGGGGGGAACTAATGAAAAACTGTTTTTT.

This clone appeared many times. The chain couples TRBV2 to TRBJ1-4; 10 nucleotides line up with TRBD1. CDR1 SNHLY and CDR2 FYNNEI come from the germline V gene. J was trimmed by 7 bases and V by 10 bases; bases with no gene match: 6. The CDR3 length is 13 residues. CDR3 protein: CATSRDRGEKLFF. For the CDR3, the DNA is TGTGCCACCAGCCGGGACAGGGGTGAAAAACTGTTTTTT.

This clone was recorded many times. The rearrangement uses TRBV5-1 and TRBJ2-1; no definite D call. Per the germline V gene, CDR1 is SGHRS and CDR2 is YFSETQ. The CDR3 has 13 amino acids. The V end was cut by 0 bases, the J end by 4 bases, with 5 bases between. This CDR3 reads CASSLDNYNEQFF. CDR3 sequence (DNA): TGCGCCAGCAGCTTGGACAATTACAATGAGCAGTTCTTC.

This clone was counted many times. The chain recombines TRBV7-2 with TRBJ1-1; D is ambiguous. The V and J ends lost 2 bases and 1 base respectively, with 8 bases between them. From germline, CDR1 is SGHTA and CDR2 FQGNSA. The CDR3 is 14 residues long. The CDR3 coding sequence is TGTGCCAGCAGCTTATCCGCGCAGAACACTGAAGCTTTCTTT. Translated, it gives CASSLSAQNTEAFF.

This clone was detected many times. V usage is TRBV19 and J usage is TRBJ2-7; the match to TRBD1 covers 8 bases. V shed 7 bases and J 3 bases; nucleotides not matched to a gene: 11. The V gene's germline CDR1 is LNHDA and CDR2 SQIVND (reference sequence). The CDR3 spans 15 residues. CDR3 amino acids: CASTKTTGVYYEQYF. The CDR3 region has the DNA TGTGCCAGTACAAAAACGACAGGGGTATACTACGAGCAGTACTTC. Full variable domain (remainder filled in from reference TRBV19 and TRBJ2-7): DGGITQSPKYLFRKEGQNVTLSCEQNLNHDAMYWYRQDPGQGLRLIYYSQIVNDFQKGDIAEGYSVSREKKESFPLTVTSAQKNPTAFYLCASTKTTGVYYEQYFGPGTRLTVT.

This clone came up many times. V usage is TRBV30 and J usage is TRBJ2-3, with D uncertain. This CDR3 comprises 13 residues. Germline CDR1 GTSNPN, CDR2 SVGIG (reference sequence). The V end lost 3 bases, the J end lost 2 bases, and 9 bases lay between the germline ends. This CDR3 reads CAWRVASTDTQYF. In DNA, the CDR3 is TGTGCCTGGAGAGTGGCTTCCACAGATACGCAGTATTTT. The full variable domain, rest sourced from reference TRBV30 and TRBJ2-3, is SQTIHQWPATLVQPVGSPLSLECTVEGTSNPNLYWYRQAAGRGLQLLFYSVGIGQISSEVPQNLSASRPQDRQFILSSKKLLLSDSGFYLCAWRVASTDTQYFGPGTRLTVL.

The sample holds a few counts of this clone. The chain carries TRBV25-1 and TRBJ2-7; TRBD2 aligns across 9 bases. V was clipped by 4 bases and J by 2 bases; unmatched bases: 15. Per germline, CDR1 MGHDK and CDR2 SYGVNS. This CDR3 spans 18 amino acids. The CDR3 sequence: CASSARSGLAGNPYEQYF. The CDR3 DNA reads TGTGCCAGCAGTGCCCGGTCGGGGCTAGCGGGGAACCCCTACGAGCAGTACTTC.

This clone was detected ten times or more. The rearrangement uses TRBV14 and TRBJ2-1; 10 bases align to TRBD2. V dropped 6 bases and J dropped 6; count of bases not matched to a gene: 8. This CDR3 is 15 amino acids long. Germline V lookup: CDR1 SGHDN, CDR2 FVKESK. The CDR3 bases are TGTGCCAGCAGGCGTTCTAGCGGGGGAATCAATGAGCAGTTCTTC. Protein: CASRRSSGGINEQFF.